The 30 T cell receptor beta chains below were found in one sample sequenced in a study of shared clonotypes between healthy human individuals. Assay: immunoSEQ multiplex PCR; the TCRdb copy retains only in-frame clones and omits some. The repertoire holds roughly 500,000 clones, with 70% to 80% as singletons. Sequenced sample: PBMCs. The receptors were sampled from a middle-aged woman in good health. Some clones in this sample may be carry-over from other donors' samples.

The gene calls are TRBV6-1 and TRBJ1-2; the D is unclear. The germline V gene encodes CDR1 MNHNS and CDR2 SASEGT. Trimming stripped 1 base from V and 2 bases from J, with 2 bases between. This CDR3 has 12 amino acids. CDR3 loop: CASSEVNYGYTF. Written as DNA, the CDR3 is TGTGCCAGCAGTGAAGTGAACTATGGCTACACCTTC.

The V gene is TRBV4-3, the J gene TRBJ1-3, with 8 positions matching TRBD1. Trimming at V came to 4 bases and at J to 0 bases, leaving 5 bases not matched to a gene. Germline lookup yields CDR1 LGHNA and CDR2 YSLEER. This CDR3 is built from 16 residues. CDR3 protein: CASSPRQGSSGNTIYF. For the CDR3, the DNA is TGCGCCAGCAGCCCCCGACAGGGGAGCTCTGGAAACACCATATATTTT.

The CDR3 DNA sequence: TGTGCCATCAGTGAGAAGGGGTACACAGATACGCAGTATTTT. Its translation: CAISEKGYTDTQYF. The chain recombines TRBV10-3 with TRBJ2-3, with D maybe TRBD1 (5 bases). V shed 2 bases and J shed 2 bases, with 8 bases lying between them. CDR3 size: 14 residues. The germline CDR1 and CDR2 sequences are ENHRY and SYGVKD.

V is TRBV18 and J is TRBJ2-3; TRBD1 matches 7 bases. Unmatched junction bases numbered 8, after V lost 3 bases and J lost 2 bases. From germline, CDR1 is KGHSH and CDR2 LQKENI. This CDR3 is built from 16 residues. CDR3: CASSPPGQSTTDTQYF. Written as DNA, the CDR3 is TGTGCCAGCTCACCCCCGGGACAGAGCACCACAGATACGCAGTATTTT.

Here the CDR3 reads CASTNGQSTDTQYF. CDR3 in DNA: TGTGCCAGCACCAATGGACAGAGCACAGATACGCAGTATTTT. The V gene is TRBV6-5, the J gene TRBJ2-3; D perhaps matches TRBD1 (6 bases). Trimming took 7 bases from V and 0 from J, leaving 11 bases between them. This CDR3 contains 14 residues. Germline CDR1 and CDR2: MNHEY and SVGAGI.

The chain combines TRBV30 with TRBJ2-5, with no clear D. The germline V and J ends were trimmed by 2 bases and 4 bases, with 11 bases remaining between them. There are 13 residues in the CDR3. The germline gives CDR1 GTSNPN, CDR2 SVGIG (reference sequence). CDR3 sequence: CAWSFAGGETQYF. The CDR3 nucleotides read TGTGCCTGGAGTTTCGCAGGCGGAGAGACCCAGTACTTC.

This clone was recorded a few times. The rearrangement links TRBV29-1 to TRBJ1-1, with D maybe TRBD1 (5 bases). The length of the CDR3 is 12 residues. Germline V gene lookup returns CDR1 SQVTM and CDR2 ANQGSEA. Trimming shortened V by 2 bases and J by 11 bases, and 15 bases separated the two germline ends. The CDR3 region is CSVELTGERAFF. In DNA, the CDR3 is TGCAGCGTTGAATTAACGGGGGAGAGGGCTTTCTTT.

The CDR3 region has the DNA TGTGCCAGCAGTCCTGGACAGGGCAACTCCTACGAGCAGTACTTC. This encodes CASSPGQGNSYEQYF. The gene calls are TRBV2 and TRBJ2-7; 8 bases agree with TRBD1. CDR3 length: 15 residues. Trimming cost V 5 bases and J 0 bases; bases outside gene matches: 6. Germline lookup yields CDR1 SNHLY and CDR2 FYNNEI.

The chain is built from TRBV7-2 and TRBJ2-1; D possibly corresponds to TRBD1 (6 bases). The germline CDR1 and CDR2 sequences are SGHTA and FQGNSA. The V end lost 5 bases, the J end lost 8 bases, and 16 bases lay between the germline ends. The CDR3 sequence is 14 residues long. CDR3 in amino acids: CASSTRRGSHEQFF. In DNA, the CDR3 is TGTGCCAGCAGCACCCGCAGGGGTAGCCATGAGCAGTTCTTC.

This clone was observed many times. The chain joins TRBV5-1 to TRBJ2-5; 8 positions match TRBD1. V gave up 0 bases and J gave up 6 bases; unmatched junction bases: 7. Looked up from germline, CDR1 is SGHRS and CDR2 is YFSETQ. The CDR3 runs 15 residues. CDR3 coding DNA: TGCGCCAGCAGCTTGGGGACAGGGTCACACCAGACCCAGTACTTC. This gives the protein CASSLGTGSHQTQYF.

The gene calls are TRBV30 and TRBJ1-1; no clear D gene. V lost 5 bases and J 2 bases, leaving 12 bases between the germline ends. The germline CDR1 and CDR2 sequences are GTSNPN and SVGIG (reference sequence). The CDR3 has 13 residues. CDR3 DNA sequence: TGTGCCTGGGGGAACAGTGGAAACACTGAAGCTTTCTTT. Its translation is CAWGNSGNTEAFF.

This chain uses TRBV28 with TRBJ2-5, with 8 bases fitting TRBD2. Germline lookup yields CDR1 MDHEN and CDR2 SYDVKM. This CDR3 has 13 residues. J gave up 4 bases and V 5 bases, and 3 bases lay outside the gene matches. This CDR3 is CASSKRELETQYF. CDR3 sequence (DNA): TGTGCCAGCAGTAAGCGGGAGTTAGAGACCCAGTACTTC.

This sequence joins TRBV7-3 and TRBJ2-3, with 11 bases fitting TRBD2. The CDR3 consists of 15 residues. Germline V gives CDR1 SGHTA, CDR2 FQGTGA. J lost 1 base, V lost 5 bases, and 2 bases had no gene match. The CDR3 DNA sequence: TGTGCCAGCAGCCTTAGCGGGAGGGGCACAGATACGCAGTATTTT. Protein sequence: CASSLSGRGTDTQYF.

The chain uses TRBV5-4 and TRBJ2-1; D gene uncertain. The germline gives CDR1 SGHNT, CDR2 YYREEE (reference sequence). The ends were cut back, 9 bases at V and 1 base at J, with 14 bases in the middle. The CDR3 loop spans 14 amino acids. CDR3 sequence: CATNAKGSYNEQFF. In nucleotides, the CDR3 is TGTGCCACTAACGCTAAAGGGTCCTACAATGAGCAGTTCTTC.

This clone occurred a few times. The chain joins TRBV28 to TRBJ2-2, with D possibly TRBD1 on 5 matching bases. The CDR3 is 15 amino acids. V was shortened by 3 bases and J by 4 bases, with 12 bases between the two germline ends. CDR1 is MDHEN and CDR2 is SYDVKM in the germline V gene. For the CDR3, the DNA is TGTGCCAGCAGTTTTCTGAGAAGGGGCACCGGGGAGCTGTTTTTT. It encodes CASSFLRRGTGELFF.

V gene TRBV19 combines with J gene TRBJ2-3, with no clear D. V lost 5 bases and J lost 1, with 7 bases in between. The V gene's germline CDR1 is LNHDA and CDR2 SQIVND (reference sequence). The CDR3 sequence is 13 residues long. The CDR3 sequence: CASSPDGTDTQYF. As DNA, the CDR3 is TGTGCCAGTAGTCCGGACGGCACAGATACGCAGTATTTT.

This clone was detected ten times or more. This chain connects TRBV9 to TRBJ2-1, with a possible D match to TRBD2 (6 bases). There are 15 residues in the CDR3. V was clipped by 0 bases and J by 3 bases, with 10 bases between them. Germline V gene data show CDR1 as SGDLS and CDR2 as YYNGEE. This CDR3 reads CASSVGGGIYNEQFF. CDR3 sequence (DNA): TGTGCCAGCAGCGTAGGGGGCGGGATCTACAATGAGCAGTTCTTC.

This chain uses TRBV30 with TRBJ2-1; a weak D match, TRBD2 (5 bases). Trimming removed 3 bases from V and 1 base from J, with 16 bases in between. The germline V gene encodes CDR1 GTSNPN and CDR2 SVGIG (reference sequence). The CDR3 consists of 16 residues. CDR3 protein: CAWRDTRPTSYNEQFF. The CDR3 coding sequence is TGTGCCTGGAGGGATACTAGGCCGACTTCCTACAATGAGCAGTTCTTC.

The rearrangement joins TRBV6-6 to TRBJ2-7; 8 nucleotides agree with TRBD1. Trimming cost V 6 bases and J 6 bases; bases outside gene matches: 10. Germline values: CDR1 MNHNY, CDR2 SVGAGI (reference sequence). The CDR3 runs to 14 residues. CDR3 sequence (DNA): TGTGCCAGCAGCCAAGGACAGGGATTCTCCGAGCAGTACTTC. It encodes CASSQGQGFSEQYF.

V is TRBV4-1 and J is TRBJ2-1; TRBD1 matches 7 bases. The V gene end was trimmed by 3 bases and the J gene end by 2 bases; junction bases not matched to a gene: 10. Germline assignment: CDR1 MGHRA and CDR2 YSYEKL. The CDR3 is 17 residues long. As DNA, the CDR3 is TGCGCCAGCAGCCACCCGGTCCGACAGGGCCCCTACAATGAGCAGTTCTTC. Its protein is CASSHPVRQGPYNEQFF.

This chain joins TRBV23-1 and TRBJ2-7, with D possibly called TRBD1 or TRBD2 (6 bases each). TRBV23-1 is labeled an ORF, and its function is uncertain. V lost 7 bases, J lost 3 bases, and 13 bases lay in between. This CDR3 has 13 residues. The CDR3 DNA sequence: TGCGCCAGCACCCAGGGGAGGTGCTACGAGCAGTACTTC. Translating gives CASTQGRCYEQYF.

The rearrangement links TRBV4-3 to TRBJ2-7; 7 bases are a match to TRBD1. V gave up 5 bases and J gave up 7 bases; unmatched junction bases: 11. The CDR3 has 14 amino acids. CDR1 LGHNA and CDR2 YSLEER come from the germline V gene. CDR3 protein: CASSRDRTEGEQYF. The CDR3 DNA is TGCGCCAGCAGCAGGGACAGAACCGAGGGGGAGCAGTACTTC.

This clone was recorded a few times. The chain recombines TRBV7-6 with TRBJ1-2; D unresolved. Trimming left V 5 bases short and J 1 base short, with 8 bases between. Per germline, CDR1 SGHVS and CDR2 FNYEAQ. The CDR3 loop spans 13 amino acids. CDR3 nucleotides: TGTGCCAGCAGCCCAGATTATAACTATGGCTACACCTTC. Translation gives CASSPDYNYGYTF.

CDR3 sequence: CASSQVLVDYEQYF. The CDR3 DNA sequence: TGTGCCAGCAGCCAAGTACTGGTCGATTACGAGCAGTACTTC. The J gene is TRBJ2-7, the V gene TRBV4-2; D uncertain. This CDR3 spans 14 amino acids. CDR1 LGHNA and CDR2 YNFKEQ come from the germline V gene. V was pared by 1 base and J by 4 bases, with 11 bases between.

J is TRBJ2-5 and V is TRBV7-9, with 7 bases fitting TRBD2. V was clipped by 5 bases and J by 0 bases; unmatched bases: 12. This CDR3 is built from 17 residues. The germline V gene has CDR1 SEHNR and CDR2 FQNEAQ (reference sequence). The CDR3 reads CASSTRLGGRYQETQYF. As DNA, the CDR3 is TGTGCCAGCAGCACGCGTTTGGGGGGGAGATACCAAGAGACCCAGTACTTC.

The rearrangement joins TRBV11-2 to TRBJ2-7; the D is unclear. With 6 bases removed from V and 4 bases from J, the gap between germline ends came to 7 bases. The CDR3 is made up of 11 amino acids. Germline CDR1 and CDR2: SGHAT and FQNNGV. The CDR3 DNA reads TGTGCCAGCAGTCGAAGGTACGAGCAGTACTTC. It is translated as CASSRRYEQYF.

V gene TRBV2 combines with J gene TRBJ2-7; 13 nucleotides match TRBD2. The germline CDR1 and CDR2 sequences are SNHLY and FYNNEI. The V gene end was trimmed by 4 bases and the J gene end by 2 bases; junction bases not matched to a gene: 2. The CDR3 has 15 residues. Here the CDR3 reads CASSAGTSGTYEQYF. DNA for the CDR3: TGTGCCAGCAGTGCCGGGACTAGCGGGACCTACGAGCAGTACTTC.

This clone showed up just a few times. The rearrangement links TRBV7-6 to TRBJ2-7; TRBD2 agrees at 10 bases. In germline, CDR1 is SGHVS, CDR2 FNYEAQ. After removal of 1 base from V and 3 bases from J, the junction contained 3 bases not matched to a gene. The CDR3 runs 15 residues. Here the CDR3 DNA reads TGTGCCAGCAGCTTAGGGCTAGCGGGAGTCTACGAGCAGTACTTC. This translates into CASSLGLAGVYEQYF.

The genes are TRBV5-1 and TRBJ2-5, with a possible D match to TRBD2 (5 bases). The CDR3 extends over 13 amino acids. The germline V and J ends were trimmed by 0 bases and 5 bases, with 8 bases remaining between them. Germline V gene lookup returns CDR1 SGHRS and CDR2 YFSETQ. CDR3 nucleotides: TGCGCCAGCAGCTTGGAGACGGGGGAGACCCAGTACTTC. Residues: CASSLETGETQYF.

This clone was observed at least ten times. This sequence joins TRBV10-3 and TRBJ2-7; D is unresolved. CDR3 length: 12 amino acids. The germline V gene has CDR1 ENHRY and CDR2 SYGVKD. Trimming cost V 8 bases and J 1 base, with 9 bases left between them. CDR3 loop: CAIDGVSYEQYF. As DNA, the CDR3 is TGTGCCATCGATGGGGTTTCCTACGAGCAGTACTTC.